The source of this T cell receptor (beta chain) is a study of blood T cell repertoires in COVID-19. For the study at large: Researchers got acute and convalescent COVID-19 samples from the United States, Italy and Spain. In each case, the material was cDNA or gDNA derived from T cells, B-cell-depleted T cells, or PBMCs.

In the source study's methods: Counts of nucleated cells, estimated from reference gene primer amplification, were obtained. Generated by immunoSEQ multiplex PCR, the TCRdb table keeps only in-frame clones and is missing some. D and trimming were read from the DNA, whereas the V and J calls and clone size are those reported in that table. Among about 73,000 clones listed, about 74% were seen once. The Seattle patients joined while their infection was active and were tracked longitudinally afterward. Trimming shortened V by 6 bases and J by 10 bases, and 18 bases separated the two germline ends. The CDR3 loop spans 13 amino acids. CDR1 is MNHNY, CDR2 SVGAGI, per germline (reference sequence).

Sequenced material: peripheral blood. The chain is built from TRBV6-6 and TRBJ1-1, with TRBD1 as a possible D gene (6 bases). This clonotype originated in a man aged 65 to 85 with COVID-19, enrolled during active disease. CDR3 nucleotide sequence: TGTGCCAGCAGCCCCACCATAGGACAGAGAGCTTTCTTT. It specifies CASSPTIGQRAFF.